Listed here are 29 T cell receptor beta chains from one sample, sequenced in a study of beta chain features in type 1 diabetes. Findings and limits, study-wide: Among all four CD4+ subsets, Type 1 diabetes patients had TCRB CDR3s that were moderately but significantly shorter.

Their antigens are not known. Reverse transcribing all isolated RNA meant expressed TCRB transcripts were sequenced. Clones were sequenced by immunoSEQ multiplex PCR, and TCRdb holds only the in-frame ones, with some missing. The data contain 130,000 or so clones, less than 20% of them singletons. The material sequenced was central memory CD4+ T cells from blood. These receptors were obtained from a man aged 30 to 39 with type 1 diabetes.

Points on this clone: This sample includes further DNA sequences coding for the same CDR3. This chain joins TRBV29-1 and TRBJ1-4; possible D gene TRBD1, 5 bases. The CDR3 runs 13 residues. V gave up 3 bases and J gave up 7 bases, with 12 bases separating them. Germline lookup yields CDR1 SQVTM and CDR2 ANQGSEA. The CDR3 region has the DNA TGCAGCGTTGAGGGGCAGGGTGGTGAAAAACTGTTTTTT. Translated: CSVEGQGGEKLFF.

This clone appeared a few times. V gene TRBV29-1 combines with J gene TRBJ2-1; D unresolved. CDR3 size: 13 residues. V was clipped by 7 bases and J by 0 bases, with 10 bases between them. CDR1 is SQVTM and CDR2 is ANQGSEA in the germline V gene. The CDR3 DNA follows: TGCAGCGCGTCTGCCGGCTCCTACAATGAGCAGTTCTTC. It yields the protein CSASAGSYNEQFF.

This clone was observed a few times. This chain connects TRBV19 to TRBJ2-7; a possible D gene is TRBD1 (6 bases). Looked up from germline, CDR1 is LNHDA and CDR2 is SQIVND (reference sequence). V was clipped by 2 bases and J by 0 bases, with 11 bases between them. The CDR3 covers 15 residues. The CDR3, as DNA: TGTGCCAGTAGTATAAGGGGGACCACCTCCTACGAGCAGTACTTC. Protein: CASSIRGTTSYEQYF.

The chain is built from TRBV7-9 and TRBJ2-3; D remains ambiguous. Per the germline V gene, CDR1 is SEHNR and CDR2 is FQNEAQ (reference sequence). The V end was cut by 2 bases, the J end by 6 bases, with 6 bases between. The CDR3 runs to 12 residues. The CDR3 region is CASSLMMDTQYF. The CDR3 DNA sequence: TGTGCCAGCAGCTTAATGATGGATACGCAGTATTTT.

This clone appeared a few times. V is TRBV29-1 and J is TRBJ2-5, with 7 bases lining up with TRBD1. This CDR3 is built from 13 residues. The germline V gene has CDR1 SQVTM and CDR2 ANQGSEA. J gave up 2 bases and V 3 bases, and 3 bases lay outside the gene matches. The CDR3 region is CSVDGTVQETQYF. In DNA, the CDR3 is TGCAGCGTTGATGGGACAGTACAAGAGACCCAGTACTTC.

The chain employs TRBV27 and TRBJ2-1; 10 bases match TRBD1. CDR1 and CDR2 (germline): MNHEY, SMNVEV (reference sequence). The J segment lost 6 bases and the V segment lost 2 bases, leaving 1 base of the junction unmatched. CDR3 length: 14 amino acids. The CDR3 loop is CASSLRTGGNEQFF. The CDR3 DNA sequence: TGTGCCAGCAGTTTAAGGACAGGGGGCAATGAGCAGTTCTTC.

The chain is built from TRBV18 and TRBJ2-3, with no clear D. The CDR3 spans 16 residues. CDR1 and CDR2 from the germline V gene are KGHSH and LQKENI. V shed 0 bases and J shed 0 bases, with 10 bases lying between them. CDR3 sequence: CASSPPLGSSTDTQYF. In DNA form, the CDR3 reads TGTGCCAGCTCACCACCGTTAGGGTCTAGCACAGATACGCAGTATTTT.

The genes are TRBV5-1 and TRBJ2-1, with a tentative D call TRBD2 (5 bases). V shed 0 bases and J shed 5 bases, with 9 bases lying between them. This CDR3 is built from 14 residues. Looked up from germline, CDR1 is SGHRS and CDR2 is YFSETQ. CDR3 nucleotide sequence: TGCGCCAGCAGCTTGGTTCCGGGGAACAATGAGCAGTTCTTC. Protein product: CASSLVPGNNEQFF.

In its sample, this clone was seen a few times. The chain combines TRBV2 with TRBJ1-1, with 9 nucleotides matching TRBD1. The germline V gene has CDR1 SNHLY and CDR2 FYNNEI. V trimming: 6 bases; J trimming: 8 bases; junction bases outside the gene matches: 7. The CDR3 totals 13 residues. The chain's CDR3 is CASRTGGTAEAFF. The DNA of the CDR3 is TGTGCCAGCAGAACAGGGGGCACAGCAGAAGCTTTCTTT.

The sample holds a few counts of this clone. The V and J genes are TRBV23-1 and TRBJ2-2, with 7 bases aligning to TRBD2. TRBV23-1 is reported as an ORF; its role is uncertain. The length of the CDR3 is 17 residues. The V segment lost 6 bases and the J segment 3 bases; nucleotides outside the gene matches: 13. The CDR3, as DNA: TGCGCCAGCAGAAACAAGCGGGGCCTATCGGACACCGGGGAGCTGTTTTTT. This sequence encodes CASRNKRGLSDTGELFF.

This clone was detected only a few times. The chain uses TRBV4-3 and TRBJ2-1; possibly TRBD1 for D (6 bases). There are 14 residues in the CDR3. V lost 1 base, J lost 9 bases, and 13 bases lay in between. The V gene's germline CDR1 is LGHNA and CDR2 YSLEER. CDR3: CASSQVGALFEQFF. The CDR3 DNA follows: TGCGCCAGCAGCCAAGTGGGGGCCCTCTTTGAGCAGTTCTTC.

This rearrangement joins TRBV7-9 to TRBJ1-2; D not resolved. This CDR3 region has 14 residues. V lost 5 bases to trimming and J lost 3 bases, with 13 bases between them. Looked up from germline, CDR1 is SEHNR and CDR2 is FQNEAQ (reference sequence). The CDR3, as DNA: TGTGCCAGCAGCCCAGCGGACGGACACTATGGCTACACCTTC. Protein sequence: CASSPADGHYGYTF.

V and J are TRBV7-6 and TRBJ2-5; D might be TRBD2 (5 bases). The V gene's germline CDR1 is SGHVS and CDR2 FNYEAQ. The CDR3 contains 17 residues. V gave up 5 bases and J gave up 2 bases, with 21 bases separating them. The CDR3 DNA is TGTGCCAGCAGCCTCTTGGGGAGCAGCGGACTGCAAGAGACCCAGTACTTC. Translating gives CASSLLGSSGLQETQYF.

This clone was counted at least ten times. Other nucleotide sequences in the sample specify the same CDR3. This rearrangement joins TRBV5-4 to TRBJ2-5, with D tentatively TRBD2 (6 bases). Germline loops: CDR1 SGHNT, CDR2 YYREEE (reference sequence). The CDR3 length is 13 residues. The V end lost 2 bases, the J end lost 5 bases, and 10 bases lay between the germline ends. CDR3: CASSFWGEETQYF. In DNA form, the CDR3 reads TGTGCCAGCAGCTTCTGGGGGGAGGAGACCCAGTACTTC. Combining the CDR3 with reference TRBV5-4 and TRBJ2-5 gives the whole variable domain ETGVTQSPTHLIKTRGQQVTLRCSSQSGHNTVSWYQQALGQGPQFIFQYYREEENGRGNFPPRFSGLQFPNYSSELNVNALELDDSALYLCASSFWGEETQYFGPGTRLLVL.

The chain has TRBV19 and TRBJ2-7, with D possibly TRBD1 on 7 matching bases. Germline-derived CDR1 and CDR2 are LNHDA and SQIVND (reference sequence). This CDR3 comprises 15 residues. Between the trimmed V and J ends, which lost 0 bases and 4 bases, there was a span of 13 bases. CDR3: CASSIEARGTYEQYF. CDR3 nucleotides: TGTGCCAGTAGTATAGAGGCCAGGGGGACTTACGAGCAGTACTTC.

The chain links TRBV30 to TRBJ2-1, with D perhaps matching TRBD1 (5 bases). Trimming stripped 0 bases from V and 5 bases from J, with 5 bases between. The CDR3 is made up of 12 amino acids. Per germline, CDR1 GTSNPN and CDR2 SVGIG (reference sequence). For the CDR3, the DNA is TGTGCCTGGAGTGTACAGGACAATGAGCAGTTCTTC. It yields the protein CAWSVQDNEQFF. Full variable domain (missing parts from reference TRBV30 and TRBJ2-1): SQTIHQWPATLVQPVGSPLSLECTVEGTSNPNLYWYRQAAGRGLQLLFYSVGIGQISSEVPQNLSASRPQDRQFILSSKKLLLSDSGFYLCAWSVQDNEQFFGPGTRLTVL.

This clone showed up many times. The chain couples TRBV6-5 to TRBJ1-4, with TRBD1 matching over 8 bases. The germline V gene has CDR1 MNHEY and CDR2 SVGAGI. The CDR3 has 13 residues. V was pared by 6 bases and J by 12 bases, with 9 bases of the junction left unmatched. The CDR3 is CASRGQGAAELFF. The CDR3 bases are TGTGCCAGCAGAGGGCAGGGGGCCGCGGAACTGTTTTTT.

This rearrangement joins TRBV7-9 to TRBJ1-1; D call uncertain. Trimming removed 1 base at V and 10 bases at J, with 19 bases between. Germline loops: CDR1 SEHNR, CDR2 FQNEAQ (reference sequence). This CDR3 is 15 amino acids long. Here the CDR3 reads CASSLDAGPWVGAFF. The DNA of the CDR3 is TGTGCCAGCAGCTTAGATGCCGGGCCCTGGGTGGGAGCTTTCTTT.

This clone was counted between two and nine times. DNA of the CDR3: TGTGCCTGGAGTGTAAGTCCCTTGGACTACACCTTC. It is translated as CAWSVSPLDYTF. The chain recombines TRBV30 with TRBJ1-2; D not resolved. V was pared by 0 bases and J by 10 bases, with 12 bases between. The CDR3 covers 12 residues. Germline-derived CDR1 and CDR2 are GTSNPN and SVGIG (reference sequence).

This clone was counted ten times or more. In DNA form, the CDR3 reads TGTGCCAGCAGTACCGGGGACAGCCCTCCCTACGAGCAGTACTTC. Amino acid sequence: CASSTGDSPPYEQYF. The chain employs TRBV6-7 and TRBJ2-7; TRBD1 agrees at 7 bases. TRBV6-7 is filed as an ORF, its function uncertain. This CDR3 region has 15 residues. The V and J ends lost 5 bases and 2 bases, in that order; junction bases with no gene match: 9.

Remarks on this clone: This sample includes further DNA sequences coding for the same CDR3. V gene TRBV9 combines with J gene TRBJ2-3; a weak D match, TRBD2 (5 bases). The CDR3 is 16 residues long. Trimming cost V 0 bases and J 0 bases, with 11 bases left between them. Germline V gives CDR1 SGDLS, CDR2 YYNGEE. CDR3 sequence reads: CASSVGTGSSTDTQYF. CDR3 sequence (DNA): TGTGCCAGCAGCGTAGGGACTGGCTCTAGCACAGATACGCAGTATTTT. The whole variable domain, remainder taken from reference TRBV9 and TRBJ2-3, is DSGVTQTPKHLITATGQRVTLRCSPRSGDLSVYWYQQSLDQGLQFLIQYYNGEERAKGNILERFSAQQFPDLHSELNLSSLELGDSALYFCASSVGTGSSTDTQYFGPGTRLTVL.

This clone was detected only a few times. The chain joins TRBV7-2 to TRBJ2-1; D might be TRBD1 (6 bases). In germline, CDR1 is SGHTA, CDR2 FQGNSA. V lost 7 bases and J lost 4, with 17 bases in between. The CDR3 extends over 15 amino acids. CDR3 nucleotides: TGTGCCAGCACACCCCGGGACACGGGGTACAATGAGCAGTTCTTC. It is translated as CASTPRDTGYNEQFF.

The DNA of the CDR3 is TGTGCCACCGAGAGGACAGCTAGCTCCTACGAGCAGTACTTC. Protein sequence: CATERTASSYEQYF. The rearrangement links TRBV2 to TRBJ2-7, with D possibly matching TRBD1 (6 bases). The CDR3 covers 14 residues. Germline assignment: CDR1 SNHLY and CDR2 FYNNEI. Trimming left V 10 bases short and J 0 bases short, with 16 bases between.

This clone was seen a handful of times. This chain connects TRBV27 to TRBJ2-7; D possibly matches TRBD1 or TRBD2 (5 bases each). Germline V CDR1 and CDR2: MNHEY, SMNVEV (reference sequence). This CDR3 is 14 amino acids long. The ends were cut back, 2 bases at V and 6 bases at J, with 14 bases in the middle. CDR3 protein: CASSLSGEQGEQYF. CDR3 bases: TGTGCCAGCAGTTTAAGTGGGGAGCAGGGCGAGCAGTACTTC.

This chain uses TRBV29-1 with TRBJ1-4, with no clear D. Trimming left V 0 bases short and J 4 bases short, with 12 bases between. Looked up from germline, CDR1 is SQVTM and CDR2 is ANQGSEA. The CDR3 is made up of 15 amino acids. The chain's CDR3 is CSVEDSAASNEKLFF. The CDR3 DNA reads TGCAGCGTTGAAGACTCGGCAGCGAGTAATGAAAAACTGTTTTTT.

The V gene is TRBV4-3, the J gene TRBJ1-2; D ambiguous. The CDR3 runs to 13 residues. Germline-derived CDR1 and CDR2 are LGHNA and YSLEER. Trimming removed 5 bases from V and 4 bases from J, with 11 bases in between. CDR3 sequence reads: CASSTNGGYGYTF. For the CDR3, the DNA is TGCGCCAGCAGCACCAACGGAGGCTATGGCTACACCTTC.

In this sample, this clone turned up a few times. The chain couples TRBV9 to TRBJ2-2; D remains ambiguous. Trimming removed 0 bases from V and 4 bases from J, with 13 bases in between. The CDR3 is 16 amino acids. Germline V CDR1 and CDR2: SGDLS, YYNGEE. The CDR3 coding sequence is TGTGCCAGCAGCGTAGCGTGGCAGGCCTCCACCGGGGAGCTGTTTTTT. Translation: CASSVAWQASTGELFF.

The chain employs TRBV28 and TRBJ2-2; possibly TRBD1 for D (5 bases). Trimming pared 2 bases from V and 5 bases from J, leaving 12 bases between. The length of the CDR3 is 15 residues. The germline V gene has CDR1 MDHEN and CDR2 SYDVKM. The CDR3 region is CASSLAREGTGELFF. The CDR3 nucleotides are TGTGCCAGCAGTTTAGCCAGGGAAGGAACCGGGGAGCTGTTTTTT.

Only a few counts were recorded for this clone. V usage is TRBV30 and J usage is TRBJ2-7, with 8 positions matching TRBD1. This CDR3 region has 14 residues. V was clipped by 0 bases and J by 5 bases; unmatched bases: 6. CDR1 and CDR2 from the germline V gene are GTSNPN and SVGIG (reference sequence). CDR3 DNA sequence: TGTGCCTGGAGTGTAAACAGGGGGGTCCACGAGCAGTACTTC. Amino acid sequence: CAWSVNRGVHEQYF.